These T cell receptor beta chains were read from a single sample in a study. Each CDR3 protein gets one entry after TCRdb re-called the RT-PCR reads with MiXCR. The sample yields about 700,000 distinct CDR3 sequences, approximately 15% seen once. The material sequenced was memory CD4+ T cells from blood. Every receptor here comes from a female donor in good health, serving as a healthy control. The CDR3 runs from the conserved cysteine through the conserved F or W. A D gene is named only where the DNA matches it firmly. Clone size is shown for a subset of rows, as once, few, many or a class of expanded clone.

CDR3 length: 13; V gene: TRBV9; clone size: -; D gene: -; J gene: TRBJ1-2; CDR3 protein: CASSAEGPYGYTF; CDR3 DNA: TGTGCCAGCAGCGCCGAGGGCCCCTATGGCTACACCTTC
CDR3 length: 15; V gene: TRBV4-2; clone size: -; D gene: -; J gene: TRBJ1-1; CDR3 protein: CASSQDPKQGPEAFF; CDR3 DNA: TGTGCCAGCAGCCAAGACCCCAAACAGGGTCCTGAAGCTTTCTTT
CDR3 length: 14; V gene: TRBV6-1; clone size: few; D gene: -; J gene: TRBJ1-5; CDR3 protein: CASTNRAGNQPQHF; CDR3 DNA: TGTGCCAGCACTAATCGGGCTGGGAATCAGCCCCAGCATTTT
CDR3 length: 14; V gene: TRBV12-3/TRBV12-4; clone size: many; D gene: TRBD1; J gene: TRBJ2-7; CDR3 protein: CASASNRGPYEQYF; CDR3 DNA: TGTGCCAGCGCCTCAAACAGGGGCCCCTACGAGCAGTACTTC
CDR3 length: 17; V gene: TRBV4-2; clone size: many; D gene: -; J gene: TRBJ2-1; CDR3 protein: CASSQDTDGASYNEQFF; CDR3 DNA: TGTGCCAGCAGCCAAGATACGGACGGTGCCTCCTACAATGAGCAGTTCTTC
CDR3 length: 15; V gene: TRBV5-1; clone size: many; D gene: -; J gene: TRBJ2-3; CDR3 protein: CASSRTSPYTDTQYF; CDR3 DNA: TGCGCCAGCAGCCGGACATCACCTTACACAGATACGCAGTATTTT
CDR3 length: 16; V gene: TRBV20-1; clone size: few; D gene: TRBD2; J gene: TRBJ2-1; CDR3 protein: CSARDWASGFNNEQFF; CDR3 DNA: TGCAGTGCTAGAGATTGGGCTAGCGGGTTTAACAATGAGCAGTTCTTC
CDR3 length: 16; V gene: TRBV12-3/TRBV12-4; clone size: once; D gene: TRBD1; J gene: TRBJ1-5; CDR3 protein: CASSFRQGPSNQPQHF; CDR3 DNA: TGTGCCAGCAGTTTTCGACAGGGCCCTAGCAATCAGCCCCAGCATTTT
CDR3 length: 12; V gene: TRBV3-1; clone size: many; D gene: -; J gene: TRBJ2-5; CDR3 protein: CASSQDQETQYF; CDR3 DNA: TGCGCCAGCAGCCAGGACCAAGAGACCCAGTACTTC
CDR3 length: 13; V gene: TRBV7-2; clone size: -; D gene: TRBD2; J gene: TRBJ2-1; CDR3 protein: CASSFGLGYEQFF; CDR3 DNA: TGTGCCAGCAGCTTCGGACTAGGGTATGAGCAGTTCTTC
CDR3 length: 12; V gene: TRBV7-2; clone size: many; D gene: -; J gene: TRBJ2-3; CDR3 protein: CASSLGRSTQYF; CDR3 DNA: TGTGCCAGCAGCCTGGGGCGGAGTACGCAGTATTTT
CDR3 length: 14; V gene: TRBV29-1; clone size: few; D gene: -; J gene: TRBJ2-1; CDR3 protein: CSVEGQSSYNEQFF; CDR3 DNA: TGCAGCGTTGAAGGACAGAGCTCCTACAATGAGCAGTTCTTC
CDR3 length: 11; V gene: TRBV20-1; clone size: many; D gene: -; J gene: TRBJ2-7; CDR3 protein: CSASTGYEQYF; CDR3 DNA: TGCAGTGCTAGCACAGGCTACGAGCAGTACTTC
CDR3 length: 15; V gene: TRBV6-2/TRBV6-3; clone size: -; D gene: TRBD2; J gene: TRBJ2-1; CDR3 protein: CASGLAGGSYNEQFF; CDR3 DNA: TGTGCCAGCGGTCTAGCGGGAGGGAGCTACAATGAGCAGTTCTTC
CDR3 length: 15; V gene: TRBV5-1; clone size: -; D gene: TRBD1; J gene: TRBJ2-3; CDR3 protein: CASSSSGQGADTQYF; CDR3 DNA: TGCGCCAGCAGCAGCTCGGGACAGGGCGCAGATACGCAGTATTTT
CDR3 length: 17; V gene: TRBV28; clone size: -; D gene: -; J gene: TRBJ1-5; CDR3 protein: CASSLSSQGIGNQPQHF; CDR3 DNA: TGTGCCAGCAGTCTATCCTCTCAGGGGATCGGCAATCAGCCCCAGCATTTT
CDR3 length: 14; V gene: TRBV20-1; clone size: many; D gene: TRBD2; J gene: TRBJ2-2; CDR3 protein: CSAPLAGVAGELFF; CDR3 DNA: TGCAGTGCCCCACTAGCGGGAGTGGCCGGGGAGCTGTTTTTT